These T cell receptor beta chains were read from a single sample in a study of regulatory and conventional T cells in RAG deficiency. This table comes from immunoSEQ multiplex PCR, and its TCRdb copy is limited to in-frame clones, with some not included. The sample carries approximately 12,000 clones, roughly 94% recorded once. The same sample was also studied in work on regulatory T cells.

Sequenced input: CD127- CD25+ CD4+ Tregs sorted from blood. Every receptor here comes from a human donor in good health. Each CDR3 is given without its conserved first and last residue. D genes are given only for firm matches. Expanded clones get a size class; other rows say once, few or many, or leave the size out.

V	D	size	CDR3
TRBV5-1	.	.	ASSPEGPRNSEQY
TRBV10-3	.	.	ATSRDTNYGYT
TRBV6-5	.	.	ASRRGMGEAF
TRBV6-5	.	.	ASRGRGARGIQY
TRBV9	.	once	ASSPQGRTEAF
TRBV5-1	.	few	ASSLARGNTEAF
TRBV14	TRBD1	.	ASSRRKGQGFGGAEKLF
TRBV5-6	TRBD1	.	ASSSGQGGAYNSPLH
TRBV12-5	TRBD1	.	ASGLGQASYEQY
TRBV6-4	.	.	ASSDSSDKSWGQGTQNIQY
TRBV6-1	.	.	ASRIRALNQPQH
TRBV6-6	.	.	ASRPTRWGGNEKLF
TRBV18	TRBD1	.	ASSPPGGSYGYT
TRBV11-2	.	.	ASNTGQGNTIY
TRBV5-1	TRBD1	.	ASSSTGPNYGYT
TRBV5-4	TRBD2	once	ASSTLAGGKY
TRBV7-9	.	.	ASSSAGTGHIYEQY
TRBV19	.	.	ASSIRELGFQPQH
TRBV6-5	.	.	ASGGNNQPQH